The clone carrying this T cell receptor (beta chain) appeared once. This sample was included in a study of identifying expanded T cells in peripheral blood. The data were produced by immunoSEQ multiplex PCR, yet TCRdb's version contains in-frame clones alone and is incomplete. Of around 47,000 clones in the sample, approximately 79% were seen once. The sample comprised blood. This clonotype was sampled from a person between 18 and 75 years old in good health.

The CDR3 is CASSFLGGETQYF. CDR3 bases: TGTGCCAGCAGCTTCCTAGGGGGCGAGACCCAGTACTTC. The J gene is TRBJ2-5, the V gene TRBV11-3, with 7 bases matching TRBD1. This CDR3 has 13 residues. The V gene end was trimmed by 3 bases and the J gene end by 5 bases; junction bases not matched to a gene: 3. Germline CDR1 reads SGHNT; CDR2 reads YENEEA. The full variable domain, with the rest looked up from reference TRBV11-3 and TRBJ2-5, is EAGVVQSPRYKIIEKKQPVAFWCNPISGHNTLYWYLQNLGQGPELLIRYENEEAVDDSQLPKDRFSAERLKGVDSTLKIQPAELGDSAVYLCASSFLGGETQYFGPGTRLLVL.